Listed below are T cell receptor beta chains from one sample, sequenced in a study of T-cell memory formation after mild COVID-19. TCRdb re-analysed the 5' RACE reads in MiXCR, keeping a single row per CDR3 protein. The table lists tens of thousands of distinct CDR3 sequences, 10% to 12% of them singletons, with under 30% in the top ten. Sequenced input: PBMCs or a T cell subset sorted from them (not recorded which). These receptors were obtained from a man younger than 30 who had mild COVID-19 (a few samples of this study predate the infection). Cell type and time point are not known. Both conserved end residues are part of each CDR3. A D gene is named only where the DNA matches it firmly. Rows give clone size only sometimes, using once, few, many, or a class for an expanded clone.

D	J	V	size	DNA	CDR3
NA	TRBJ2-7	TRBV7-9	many	TGTGCCAGCAGCGTAGGGTTTACCGAGCAGTACTTC	CASSVGFTEQYF
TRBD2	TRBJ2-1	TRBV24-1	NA	TGTGCCACCATGAGGAGCGGGAGGGCGGGTGAGCAGTTCTTC	CATMRSGRAGEQFF
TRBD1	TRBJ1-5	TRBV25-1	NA	TGTGCCAGCAGTGGCACAGGGGGCTCTCACAATCAGCCCCAGCATTTT	CASSGTGGSHNQPQHF
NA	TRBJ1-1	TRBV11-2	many	TGTGCCAGCAGCTTAGGTTCTTTAACAGGCCCAAGCACTGAAGCTTTCTTT	CASSLGSLTGPSTEAFF
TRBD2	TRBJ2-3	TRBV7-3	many	TGTGCCAGCAGCTTAGACGGGGGGGGCACAGATACGCAGTATTTT	CASSLDGGGTDTQYF
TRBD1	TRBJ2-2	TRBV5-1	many	TGCGCCAGCAGCACCTCGACAGGGAGCACCGGGGAGCTGTTTTTT	CASSTSTGSTGELFF
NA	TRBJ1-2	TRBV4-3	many	TGCGCCAGCAGCCAAAGGGGGGGTTTCGCAAAGGACTATGGCTACACCTTC	CASSQRGGFAKDYGYTF
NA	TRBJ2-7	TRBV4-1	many	TGCGCCAGCAGCCAAGCCCCGATACAGGGGGGGGCCTACGAGCAGTACTTC	CASSQAPIQGGAYEQYF
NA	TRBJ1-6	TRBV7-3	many	TGTGCCAGCAGCTTAAGCGCAGGGTACACACCCCTCCACTTT	CASSLSAGYTPLHF
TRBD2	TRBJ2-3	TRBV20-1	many	TGCAGTGCGAAAGGGACTAGCGGGGGCCGTGATCAGTCAGATACGCAGTATTTT	CSAKGTSGGRDQSDTQYF
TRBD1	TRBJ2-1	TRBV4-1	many	TGCGCCAGCAGCCAAGGACAGGGCGAATGGGACTCCTACAATGAGCAGTTCTTC	CASSQGQGEWDSYNEQFF
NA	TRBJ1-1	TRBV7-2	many	TGTGCCAGCAGCTTAGAGCAGGGACCAAACACTGAAGCTTTCTTT	CASSLEQGPNTEAFF
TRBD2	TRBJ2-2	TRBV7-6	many	TGTGCCAGCAGCTTAGCCGGGGGGGCCGCGAACACCGGGGAGCTGTTTTTT	CASSLAGGAANTGELFF
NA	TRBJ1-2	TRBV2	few	TGTGCCAGCAGTCGGGAGGGGGATTTCGCTAACTATGGCTACACCTTC	CASSREGDFANYGYTF
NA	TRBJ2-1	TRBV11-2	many	TGTGCCAGCAGCTTCTCCGAGGGCCTGAATGAGCAGTTCTTC	CASSFSEGLNEQFF
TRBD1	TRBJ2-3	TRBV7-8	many	TGTGCCAGCAGCTTACCGATCCCCGGGACGCCCGGGACAGTCTACACAGATACGCAGTATTTT	CASSLPIPGTPGTVYTDTQYF
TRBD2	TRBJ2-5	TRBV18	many	TGTGCCAGCACGACTAGCGACCAAGAGACCCAGTACTTC	CASTTSDQETQYF
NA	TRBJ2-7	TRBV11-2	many	TGTGCCAGCAGCTTAGCTACTCTATCACTTGAGCAGTACTTC	CASSLATLSLEQYF
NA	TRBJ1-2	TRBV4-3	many	TGCGCCAGCAGCCAAGGACGAGGGCAGGCGCTCAATTACTATGGCTACACCTTC	CASSQGRGQALNYYGYTF
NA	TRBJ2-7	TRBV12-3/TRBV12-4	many	TGTGCCAGCAGTTTTCCGGGCCCGGGGCGGGAGCAGTACTTC	CASSFPGPGREQYF
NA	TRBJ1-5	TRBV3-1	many	TGTGCCAGCAGCCAAACAGGCGGATATAGCAATCAGCCCCAGCATTTT	CASSQTGGYSNQPQHF
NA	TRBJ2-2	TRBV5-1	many	TGCGCCAGCAGCCGCAAGGACAGAACGAACACCGGGGAGCTGTTTTTT	CASSRKDRTNTGELFF
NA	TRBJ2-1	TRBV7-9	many	TGTGCCAGCAGCTTAGGGTACAATGAGCAGTTCTTC	CASSLGYNEQFF
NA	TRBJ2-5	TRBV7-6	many	TGTGCCAGCAGCTTAGTGTCCCGACAGGCCAGGGAGACCCAGTACTTC	CASSLVSRQARETQYF
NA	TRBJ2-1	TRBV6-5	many	TGTGCCAGCAGTTACGGGTGGGACTCCGAAAAATACAATGAGCAGTTCTTC	CASSYGWDSEKYNEQFF
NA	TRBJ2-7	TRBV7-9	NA	TGTGCCAGCAAATCAGGGAGCGACGAGCAGTACTTC	CASKSGSDEQYF
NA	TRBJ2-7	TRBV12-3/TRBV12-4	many	TGTGCCAGCAGTTTCGGCCCGCCCATCTCCTACGAGCAGTACTTC	CASSFGPPISYEQYF
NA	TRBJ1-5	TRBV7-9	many	TGTGCCAGCAGCGGGACTGATAGCAATCAGCCCCAGCATTTT	CASSGTDSNQPQHF
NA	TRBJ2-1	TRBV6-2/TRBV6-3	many	TGTGCCAGCAGCACCCAAGGGCTGACGGATGAGCAGTTCTTC	CASSTQGLTDEQFF
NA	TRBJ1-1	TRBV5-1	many	TGCGCCAGCAGAGGACAGCTGAACACTGAAGCTTTCTTT	CASRGQLNTEAFF
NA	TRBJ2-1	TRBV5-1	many	TGCGCCAGCAGCTTGGCCCAGGGAAAAAATGAGCAGTTCTTC	CASSLAQGKNEQFF
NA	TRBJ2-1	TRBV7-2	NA	TGTGCCAGCAGATTATTGCTAGGGGGTCCCCACAATGAGCAGTTCTTC	CASRLLLGGPHNEQFF
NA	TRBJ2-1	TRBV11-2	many	TGTGCCAGCAGCTTAGGACGGTACAATGAGCAGTTCTTC	CASSLGRYNEQFF
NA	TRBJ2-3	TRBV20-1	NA	TGCAGTGCTTCCCACACAGATACGCAGTATTTT	CSASHTDTQYF
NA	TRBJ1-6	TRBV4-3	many	TGCGCCAGCAGCCAAGACTGGGCGGATTCACCCCTCCACTTT	CASSQDWADSPLHF
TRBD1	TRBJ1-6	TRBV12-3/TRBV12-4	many	TGTGCCAGCAGTTTAGACAGGGGGTTGGGGTCACCCCTCCACTTT	CASSLDRGLGSPLHF
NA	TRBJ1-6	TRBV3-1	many	TGTGCCAGCAGCCAAGACGGGTATCCATCACCCCTCCACTTT	CASSQDGYPSPLHF
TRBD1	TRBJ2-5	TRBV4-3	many	TGCGCCAGCAGCCACCTAGGACAGGGGTACGAGACCCAGTACTTC	CASSHLGQGYETQYF
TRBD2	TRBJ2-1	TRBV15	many	TGTGCCACCAGCCTGGGACTAGCAGATTACAATGAGCAGTTCTTC	CATSLGLADYNEQFF
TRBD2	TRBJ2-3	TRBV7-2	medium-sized	TGTGCCAGCAGCCGAAATAGCGGGAGCGCAGATACGCAGTATTTT	CASSRNSGSADTQYF
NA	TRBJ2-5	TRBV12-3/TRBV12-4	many	TGTGCCAGCACCTCGGGCCCGCCAGAGACCCAGTACTTC	CASTSGPPETQYF
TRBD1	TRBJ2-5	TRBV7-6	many	TGTGCCAGCAGCCTACGACAGGGATTTCAAGAGACCCAGTACTTC	CASSLRQGFQETQYF
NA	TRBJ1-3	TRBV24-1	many	TGTGCCACCAGTGATTTGGCAGAACCTCCTGGAAACACCATATATTTT	CATSDLAEPPGNTIYF
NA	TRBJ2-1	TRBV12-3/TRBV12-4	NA	TGTGCCCTTGGGGCGGGGTCGAACGGGGAGCAGTTCTTC	CALGAGSNGEQFF
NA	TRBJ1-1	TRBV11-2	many	TGTGCCAGCAGGCGGGGGCGGGGTGAAGCTTTCTTT	CASRRGRGEAFF
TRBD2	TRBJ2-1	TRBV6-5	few	TGTGCCAGCAGTACCCAAAGCGGGGCTGCGCTCAATGAGCAGTTCTTC	CASSTQSGAALNEQFF
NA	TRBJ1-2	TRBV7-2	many	TGTGCCAGCAGCTTTTATTTGTCGGACGGCGATGGCTACACCTTC	CASSFYLSDGDGYTF
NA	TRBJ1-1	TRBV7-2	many	TGTGCCAGCAGCTTAGCGTGGGAGAACACTGAAGCTTTCTTT	CASSLAWENTEAFF
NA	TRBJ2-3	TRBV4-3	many	TGCGCCAGCAGCCAAGATAAGAGGCCAGATACGCAGTATTTT	CASSQDKRPDTQYF
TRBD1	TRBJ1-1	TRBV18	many	TGTGCCAGCTCACCCCCCCGCGGACAGGGGGGCACTGAAGCTTTCTTT	CASSPPRGQGGTEAFF
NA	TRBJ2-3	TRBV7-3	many	TGTGCCAGCAGCTCTACAGGGCCCACAGATACGCAGTATTTT	CASSSTGPTDTQYF
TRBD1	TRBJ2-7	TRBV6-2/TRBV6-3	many	TGTGCCAGCAGTGCCCGACAGGGGGATCTCTACGAGCAGTACTTC	CASSARQGDLYEQYF
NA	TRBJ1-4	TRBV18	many	TGTGCCAGCTCACGGCGGAGAGAAAATGAAAAACTGTTTTTT	CASSRRRENEKLFF